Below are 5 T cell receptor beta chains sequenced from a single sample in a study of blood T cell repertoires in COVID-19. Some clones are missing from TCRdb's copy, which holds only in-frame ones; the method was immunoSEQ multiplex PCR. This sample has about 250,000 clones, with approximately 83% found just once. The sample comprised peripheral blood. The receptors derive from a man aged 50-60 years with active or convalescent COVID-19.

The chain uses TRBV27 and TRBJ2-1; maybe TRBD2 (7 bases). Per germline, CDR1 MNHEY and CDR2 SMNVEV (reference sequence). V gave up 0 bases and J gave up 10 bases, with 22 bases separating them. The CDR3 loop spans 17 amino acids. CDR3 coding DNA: TGTGCCAGCAGTTTATCGACGGGGGCGGGGGCTGCCGGGGAGCAGTTCTTC. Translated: CASSLSTGAGAAGEQFF.

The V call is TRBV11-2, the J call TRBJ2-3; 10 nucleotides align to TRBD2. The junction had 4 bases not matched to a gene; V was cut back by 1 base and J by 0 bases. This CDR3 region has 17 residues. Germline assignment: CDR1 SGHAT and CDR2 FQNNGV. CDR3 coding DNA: TGTGCCAGCAGCTTAGTTCGAGCGGGGGGGAGCACAGATACGCAGTATTTT. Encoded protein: CASSLVRAGGSTDTQYF.

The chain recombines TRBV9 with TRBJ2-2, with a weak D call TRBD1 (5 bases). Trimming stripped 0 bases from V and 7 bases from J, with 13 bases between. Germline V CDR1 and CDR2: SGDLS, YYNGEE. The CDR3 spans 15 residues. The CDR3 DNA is TGTGCCAGCAGCGTAGTCTCCAGGGTCGGCGGGGAGCTGTTTTTT. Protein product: CASSVVSRVGGELFF.

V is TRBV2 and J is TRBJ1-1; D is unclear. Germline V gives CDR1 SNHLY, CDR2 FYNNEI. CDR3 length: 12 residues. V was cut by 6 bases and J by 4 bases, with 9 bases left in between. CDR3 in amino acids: CASRFSGTEAFF. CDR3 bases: TGTGCCAGCAGGTTTTCGGGCACTGAAGCTTTCTTT.

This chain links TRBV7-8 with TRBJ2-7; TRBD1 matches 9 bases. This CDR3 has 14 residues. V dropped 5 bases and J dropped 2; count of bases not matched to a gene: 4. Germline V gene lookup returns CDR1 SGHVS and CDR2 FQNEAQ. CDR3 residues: CASSPRDRAYEQYF. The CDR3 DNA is TGTGCCAGCAGCCCCCGGGACAGGGCCTACGAGCAGTACTTC.